A selection of T cell receptor beta chains follows, all from one sample in a study of shared clonotypes between healthy human individuals. The table came from immunoSEQ multiplex PCR; TCRdb's copy has only in-frame clones and leaves some out. The sample consists of about 1.1 million clones, 70% to 80% of them appearing once. The sequenced sample was memory CD4+ T cells from PBMCs. The source of these receptors is a man in his late teens or twenties in good health. Some clones in this sample may be carry-over from other donors' samples. The CDR3 runs from the conserved cysteine through the conserved F or W. The order of the fields is clone size, V gene, CDR3 length, D gene, J gene, CDR3 DNA, CDR3 protein. The D gene is left open where the match is weak. Only some rows state a clone size, as once, few, many or a class for expanded clones.

clone size: .; V gene: TRBV2; CDR3 length: 11; D gene: .; J gene: TRBJ2-3; CDR3 DNA: TGTGCCAGCACATACACAGATACGCAGTATTTT; CDR3 protein: CASTYTDTQYF
clone size: once; V gene: TRBV12-5; CDR3 length: 17; D gene: .; J gene: TRBJ1-2; CDR3 DNA: TGTGCTAGTGGTAGCGGTTCGGTAGCTGGGAGGATCTATGGCTACACCTTC; CDR3 protein: CASGSGSVAGRIYGYTF
clone size: .; V gene: TRBV28; CDR3 length: 15; D gene: .; J gene: TRBJ2-7; CDR3 DNA: TGTGCCAGCAGTTTAGCCCCTGACATGTCCTACGAGCAGTACTTC; CDR3 protein: CASSLAPDMSYEQYF
clone size: .; V gene: TRBV11-3; CDR3 length: 15; D gene: TRBD1; J gene: TRBJ2-1; CDR3 DNA: TGTGCCAGCAGCTTGACAGGGGACTCCTACAATGAGCAGTTCTTC; CDR3 protein: CASSLTGDSYNEQFF
clone size: .; V gene: TRBV5-1; CDR3 length: 15; D gene: .; J gene: TRBJ2-1; CDR3 DNA: TGCGCCAGCAGCCCCGGGACGGTCGTTTACAATGAGCAGTTCTTC; CDR3 protein: CASSPGTVVYNEQFF
clone size: .; V gene: TRBV18; CDR3 length: 15; D gene: TRBD1; J gene: TRBJ2-3; CDR3 DNA: TGTGCCAGCTCACATGGGACAGGGGGCGCAGATACGCAGTATTTT; CDR3 protein: CASSHGTGGADTQYF
clone size: .; V gene: TRBV11-2; CDR3 length: 16; D gene: TRBD1; J gene: TRBJ2-5; CDR3 DNA: TGTGCCAGCAGCTTTCGGTCCAGGGGGACAGACGAGACCCAGTACTTC; CDR3 protein: CASSFRSRGTDETQYF
clone size: .; V gene: TRBV5-1; CDR3 length: 17; D gene: TRBD2; J gene: TRBJ2-1; CDR3 DNA: TGCGCCAGCAGCCCCAAGGGCGCGGGAGTGACCTACAATGAGCAGTTCTTC; CDR3 protein: CASSPKGAGVTYNEQFF
clone size: .; V gene: TRBV7-3; CDR3 length: 12; D gene: .; J gene: TRBJ2-3; CDR3 DNA: TGTGCCAGCGGGAGTGTCGCAGATACGCAGTATTTT; CDR3 protein: CASGSVADTQYF
clone size: .; V gene: TRBV30; CDR3 length: 21; D gene: TRBD2; J gene: TRBJ2-1; CDR3 DNA: TGTGCCTGGAGTGTACCCCCGGGACTAGCGGGAGGGCCAATCAGGTACAATGAGCAGTTCTTC; CDR3 protein: CAWSVPPGLAGGPIRYNEQFF
clone size: .; V gene: TRBV11-2; CDR3 length: 14; D gene: .; J gene: TRBJ2-7; CDR3 DNA: TGTGCCAGCAGCTTTCGGTATACCGGGTACGAGCAGTACTTC; CDR3 protein: CASSFRYTGYEQYF
clone size: .; V gene: TRBV6-5; CDR3 length: 16; D gene: TRBD2; J gene: TRBJ2-7; CDR3 DNA: TGTGCCAGCAGTTACTCGGCTAGCGGGAACACCTACGAGCAGTACTTC; CDR3 protein: CASSYSASGNTYEQYF
clone size: .; V gene: TRBV27; CDR3 length: 13; D gene: .; J gene: TRBJ2-3; CDR3 DNA: TGTGCCAGCAGTTTAATTCCCCCAGATACGCAGTATTTT; CDR3 protein: CASSLIPPDTQYF
clone size: .; V gene: TRBV4-1; CDR3 length: 15; D gene: .; J gene: TRBJ2-3; CDR3 DNA: TGCGCCAGCAGGGGAGGGGGGGCGGTCACAGATACGCAGTATTTT; CDR3 protein: CASRGGGAVTDTQYF
clone size: .; V gene: TRBV28; CDR3 length: 14; D gene: .; J gene: TRBJ2-7; CDR3 DNA: TGTGCCAGCAGTTTACCCCCACAGGGTAGCGAGCAGTACTTC; CDR3 protein: CASSLPPQGSEQYF
clone size: .; V gene: TRBV7-8; CDR3 length: 13; D gene: TRBD1; J gene: TRBJ2-7; CDR3 DNA: TGTGCCAGCAGCTGGGGACAGGATTACGAGCAGTACTTC; CDR3 protein: CASSWGQDYEQYF
clone size: few; V gene: TRBV5-1; CDR3 length: 15; D gene: .; J gene: TRBJ1-1; CDR3 DNA: TGCGCCAGCAGACAGGGCGCATCCATGAACACTGAAGCTTTCTTT; CDR3 protein: CASRQGASMNTEAFF
clone size: .; V gene: TRBV7-3; CDR3 length: 15; D gene: TRBD1; J gene: TRBJ1-5; CDR3 DNA: TGTGCCAGCAGCGAAAGACAGGGGGCCGGTCAGCCCCAGCATTTT; CDR3 protein: CASSERQGAGQPQHF
clone size: once; V gene: TRBV9; CDR3 length: 14; D gene: .; J gene: TRBJ2-1; CDR3 DNA: TGTGCCAGCAGCGCGGACGTAAGCTGGAATGAGCAGTTCTTC; CDR3 protein: CASSADVSWNEQFF
clone size: .; V gene: TRBV2; CDR3 length: 14; D gene: TRBD1; J gene: TRBJ1-1; CDR3 DNA: TGTGCCAGCAGTGAACAGGGGGGAGACACTGAAGCTTTCTTT; CDR3 protein: CASSEQGGDTEAFF
clone size: .; V gene: TRBV28; CDR3 length: 13; D gene: .; J gene: TRBJ1-2; CDR3 DNA: TGTGCCACCCAGGGTAGGGGCCCGTGGGGCTACACCTTC; CDR3 protein: CATQGRGPWGYTF
clone size: .; V gene: TRBV7-3; CDR3 length: 15; D gene: .; J gene: TRBJ2-1; CDR3 DNA: TGTGCCAGCAGCAAAACCGGGACACTGTACAATGAGCAGTTCTTC; CDR3 protein: CASSKTGTLYNEQFF
clone size: many; V gene: TRBV5-4; CDR3 length: 14; D gene: .; J gene: TRBJ2-5; CDR3 DNA: TGTGCCAGCAGCCCCCGACAGTACCAAGAGACCCAGTACTTC; CDR3 protein: CASSPRQYQETQYF
clone size: .; V gene: TRBV9; CDR3 length: 14; D gene: .; J gene: TRBJ2-3; CDR3 DNA: TGTGCCAGCAGTCCTAGGGGGGACACAGATACGCAGTATTTT; CDR3 protein: CASSPRGDTDTQYF
clone size: .; V gene: TRBV28; CDR3 length: 16; D gene: .; J gene: TRBJ2-1; CDR3 DNA: TGTGCCAGCAGTTTCTTGACGCCGGGTTACTACAATGAGCAGTTCTTC; CDR3 protein: CASSFLTPGYYNEQFF
clone size: .; V gene: TRBV7-9; CDR3 length: 13; D gene: .; J gene: TRBJ1-4; CDR3 DNA: TGTGCCAGCAGCCGACAGGCCAATGAAAAACTGTTTTTT; CDR3 protein: CASSRQANEKLFF
clone size: .; V gene: TRBV5-1; CDR3 length: 13; D gene: .; J gene: TRBJ2-1; CDR3 DNA: TGCGCCAGCAGCTACGGACCCACCAATGAGCAGTTCTTC; CDR3 protein: CASSYGPTNEQFF
clone size: .; V gene: TRBV2; CDR3 length: 12; D gene: .; J gene: TRBJ2-5; CDR3 DNA: TGTGCCAGCAGTGAGCGGGGAGAGACCCAGTACTTC; CDR3 protein: CASSERGETQYF
clone size: many; V gene: TRBV7-9; CDR3 length: 12; D gene: TRBD1; J gene: TRBJ2-7; CDR3 DNA: TGTGCCAGCAGCCTGACAGGGAACGAGCAGTACTTC; CDR3 protein: CASSLTGNEQYF
clone size: .; V gene: TRBV10-2; CDR3 length: 12; D gene: .; J gene: TRBJ1-1; CDR3 DNA: TGCGCCAGCCAGGGGTTGGGGACTGAAGCTTTCTTT; CDR3 protein: CASQGLGTEAFF
clone size: .; V gene: TRBV6-5; CDR3 length: 14; D gene: .; J gene: TRBJ2-7; CDR3 DNA: TGTGCCAGCAGGACGGGGCCAGCAGTCTACGAGCAGTACTTC; CDR3 protein: CASRTGPAVYEQYF
clone size: .; V gene: TRBV10-2; CDR3 length: 14; D gene: TRBD2; J gene: TRBJ2-7; CDR3 DNA: TGCGCCAGCAGTGGCGGGGGGCGCAACGGCGAGCAGTACTTC; CDR3 protein: CASSGGGRNGEQYF
clone size: .; V gene: TRBV6-5; CDR3 length: 14; D gene: TRBD1; J gene: TRBJ1-2; CDR3 DNA: TGTGCCAGCAGTTATTCGGACAGGGGGTATGGCTACACCTTC; CDR3 protein: CASSYSDRGYGYTF
clone size: .; V gene: TRBV5-1; CDR3 length: 14; D gene: TRBD2; J gene: TRBJ2-2; CDR3 DNA: TGCGCCAGCAGCCGCGATGGCGGGAGTCGGGAGCTGTTTTTT; CDR3 protein: CASSRDGGSRELFF
clone size: .; V gene: TRBV5-6; CDR3 length: 16; D gene: .; J gene: TRBJ1-4; CDR3 DNA: TGTGCCAGCAGCCAGCTTAGGAGAGGGGATGGCGAAAAACTGTTTTTT; CDR3 protein: CASSQLRRGDGEKLFF
clone size: .; V gene: TRBV5-4; CDR3 length: 16; D gene: .; J gene: TRBJ2-7; CDR3 DNA: TGTGCCAGCAGCTTGTCGAGTTCCGGCATTGCCTACGAGCAGTACTTC; CDR3 protein: CASSLSSSGIAYEQYF
clone size: few; V gene: TRBV6-1; CDR3 length: 14; D gene: .; J gene: TRBJ1-2; CDR3 DNA: TGTGCCAGCAGCCCGACAGGCCATAACTATGGCTACACCTTC; CDR3 protein: CASSPTGHNYGYTF
clone size: .; V gene: TRBV5-6; CDR3 length: 14; D gene: .; J gene: TRBJ1-2; CDR3 DNA: TGTGCCAGCAGGGTCGGGGTAGCTAACTATGGCTACACCTTC; CDR3 protein: CASRVGVANYGYTF
clone size: .; V gene: TRBV7-3; CDR3 length: 13; D gene: TRBD1; J gene: TRBJ2-3; CDR3 DNA: TGTGCCAGCAGCCGCGGGACAGGGGATACGCAGTATTTT; CDR3 protein: CASSRGTGDTQYF
clone size: .; V gene: TRBV5-1; CDR3 length: 15; D gene: TRBD1; J gene: TRBJ2-2; CDR3 DNA: TGCGCCAGCAGCTTGGCCGGGACAGACACCGGGGAGCTGTTTTTT; CDR3 protein: CASSLAGTDTGELFF
clone size: .; V gene: TRBV4-1; CDR3 length: 14; D gene: TRBD1; J gene: TRBJ2-3; CDR3 DNA: TGCGCCAGCAGGGGACAGGGGGCAACAGATACGCAGTATTTT; CDR3 protein: CASRGQGATDTQYF
clone size: .; V gene: TRBV29-1; CDR3 length: 10; D gene: .; J gene: TRBJ1-1; CDR3 DNA: TGCAGCGCCCTCAACCGGGAAGCTTTCTTT; CDR3 protein: CSALNREAFF
clone size: .; V gene: TRBV20-1; CDR3 length: 11; D gene: .; J gene: TRBJ1-2; CDR3 DNA: TGCAGTGCTAGAGGGGACGGGGGCTACACCTTC; CDR3 protein: CSARGDGGYTF
clone size: .; V gene: TRBV7-9; CDR3 length: 13; D gene: TRBD1; J gene: TRBJ1-1; CDR3 DNA: TGTGCCAGCAGCTTTACAGGGGGAACTGAAGCTTTCTTT; CDR3 protein: CASSFTGGTEAFF